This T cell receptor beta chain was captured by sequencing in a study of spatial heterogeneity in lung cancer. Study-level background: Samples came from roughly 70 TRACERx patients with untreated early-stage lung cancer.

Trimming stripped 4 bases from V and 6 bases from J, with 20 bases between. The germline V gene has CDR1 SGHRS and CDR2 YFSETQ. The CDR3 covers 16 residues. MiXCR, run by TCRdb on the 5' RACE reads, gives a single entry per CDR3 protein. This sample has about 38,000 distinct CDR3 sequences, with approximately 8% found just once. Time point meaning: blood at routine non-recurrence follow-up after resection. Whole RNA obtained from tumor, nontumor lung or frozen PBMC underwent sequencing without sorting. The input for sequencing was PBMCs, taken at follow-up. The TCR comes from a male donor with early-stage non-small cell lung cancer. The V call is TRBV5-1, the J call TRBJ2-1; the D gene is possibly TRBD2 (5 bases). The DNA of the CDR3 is TGCGCCAGCAGCCCGGATTTGGGCGGTGGGAGCAATGAGCAGTTCTTC. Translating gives CASSPDLGGGSNEQFF.